The 27 T cell receptor beta chains below all came from one sample that was sequenced in a study of post-analysis software for immune sequencing data. Libraries were made from TCR beta cDNA, and they carried unique molecular identifiers. TCRdb itself ran the PCR reads through MiXCR, one entry per CDR3 protein. The sample has roughly 150,000 distinct CDR3 sequences; about 37% are singletons. The material sequenced was blood, taken after autologous hematopoietic stem cell transplantation. The receptors shown here come from a girl aged 5 to 17 with multiple sclerosis.

This chain's CDR3 is CSAINSGSGYEQYF. DNA of the CDR3: TGCAGTGCCATCAATAGCGGGAGCGGCTACGAGCAGTACTTC. V usage is TRBV20-1 and J usage is TRBJ2-7; the match to TRBD2 covers 9 bases. Germline V gene lookup returns CDR1 DFQATT and CDR2 SNEGSKA (reference sequence). This CDR3 contains 14 residues. Trimming took 6 bases from V and 3 from J; bases not matched to a gene: 9.

In this sample, this clonotype turned up a few times. The V call is TRBV7-2, the J call TRBJ2-7; tentatively, D is TRBD2 (5 bases). Trimming stripped 1 base from V and 6 bases from J, with 16 bases between. The length of the CDR3 is 15 residues. CDR1 is SGHTA and CDR2 is FQGNSA in the germline V gene. DNA for the CDR3: TGTGCCAGCAGCTTAGGCGGCGGGTTAATAGGCGAGCAGTACTTC. It encodes CASSLGGGLIGEQYF.

This clonotype showed up just a few times. The chain couples TRBV6-5 to TRBJ2-1, with 12 nucleotides matching TRBD2. The CDR3 spans 18 residues. The germline gives CDR1 MNHEY, CDR2 SVGAGI. The J segment lost 9 bases and the V segment lost 4 bases, leaving 16 bases of the junction unmatched. CDR3 sequence reads: CASSSLAGGSSGIGEQFF. CDR3 sequence (DNA): TGTGCCAGCAGTTCCCTAGCGGGAGGGAGCTCCGGCATAGGTGAGCAGTTCTTC.

This clonotype was seen more than once but under ten times. The rearrangement links TRBV7-2 to TRBJ2-7; D perhaps matches TRBD1 (6 bases). The length of the CDR3 is 13 residues. Trimming left V 3 bases short and J 4 bases short, with 10 bases between. Per germline, CDR1 SGHTA and CDR2 FQGNSA. CDR3 in DNA: TGTGCCAGCAGCTTGGACAGTGAATACGAGCAGTACTTC. Amino acids: CASSLDSEYEQYF. Full variable domain (rest looked up from reference TRBV7-2 and TRBJ2-7): GAGVSQSPSNKVTEKGKDVELRCDPISGHTALYWYRQSLGQGLEFLIYFQGNSAPDKSGLPSDRFSAERTGGSVSTLTIQRTQQEDSAVYLCASSLDSEYEQYFGPGTRLTVT.

Regarding this clonotype: This may arise from a read error, as a much more abundant clone is one base away. The J gene is TRBJ2-1, the V gene TRBV20-1; the match to TRBD2 covers 10 bases. Per germline, CDR1 DFQATT and CDR2 SNEGSKA (reference sequence). The CDR3 length is 18 residues. CDR3 sequence (DNA): TGCAGTGCTAGGGGAACTAGCGGGGCATTTTTCTCCTACAATGGGCAGTTCTTC. Protein sequence: CSARGTSGAFFSYNGQFF.

This clonotype has just one count. DNA of the CDR3: TGCAGTGCTAGATTGGGGACTTCCTACAATGAGCAGTTCTTC. Protein: CSARLGTSYNEQFF. The chain recombines TRBV20-1 with TRBJ2-1; tentatively, D is TRBD2 (6 bases). Trimming took off 2 bases at V and 1 base at J, with 9 bases between the two ends. The CDR3 runs to 14 residues. Germline V gives CDR1 DFQATT, CDR2 SNEGSKA (reference sequence).

This clonotype was counted between two and nine times. The chain recombines TRBV19 with TRBJ2-4; D not resolved. The CDR3 has 14 residues. Trimming shortened V by 3 bases and J by 8 bases, and 14 bases separated the two germline ends. CDR1 and CDR2 (germline): LNHDA, SQIVND (reference sequence). CDR3 in amino acids: CASSMGSTWDIQYF. The CDR3, as DNA: TGTGCCAGTAGTATGGGATCCACCTGGGACATTCAGTACTTC.

Details on this clonotype: A read error may account for a junction end that differs from germline. This chain connects TRBV5-1 to TRBJ2-1, with 8 positions matching TRBD2. The germline CDR1 and CDR2 sequences are SGHRS and YFSETQ. This CDR3 is 14 amino acids long. This CDR3 is CTSSFLAGPNEQFF. CDR3 DNA sequence: TGCACCAGCAGCTTCTTAGCGGGACCCAATGAGCAGTTCTTC.

The chain links TRBV6-5 to TRBJ2-3, with D unresolved. Germline CDR1 reads MNHEY; CDR2 reads SVGAGI. The CDR3 is made up of 13 amino acids. V shed 6 bases and J shed 1 base, with 8 bases lying between them. In nucleotides, the CDR3 is TGTGCCAGCAGATTCGACGGCACAGATACGCAGTATTTT. This gives the protein CASRFDGTDTQYF.

This clonotype was recorded a few times. The chain uses TRBV3-1 and TRBJ2-4; perhaps TRBD1 as D (6 bases). The end of the DNA aligns better with TRBJ2-7, so the J call may be wrong. Germline CDR1 and CDR2: LGHDT and YNNKEL (reference sequence). The CDR3 is made up of 12 amino acids. This CDR3 is CASSPHRDEQYF. CDR3 in DNA: TGTGCCAGCAGCCCCCACAGGGACGAGCAGTACTTC.

Only a few counts were recorded for this clonotype. The rearrangement joins TRBV7-9 to TRBJ2-5; tentative D call: TRBD2 (6 bases). V lost 2 bases and J lost 7, with 14 bases in between. Germline CDR1 is SEHNR and CDR2 is FQNEAQ (reference sequence). CDR3 length: 14 residues. CDR3 bases: TGTGCCAGCAGCTTATCGGCAGGAGGGGTGACCCAGTACTTC. Its translation: CASSLSAGGVTQYF.

This clonotype appeared a single time. The rearrangement links TRBV7-3 to TRBJ2-5; D unresolved. The DNA end lines up better with TRBJ2-7; the J call may be wrong. There are 13 residues in the CDR3. The germline CDR1 and CDR2 sequences are SGHTA and FQGTGA. CDR3 sequence (DNA): TGTGCCAGCAGCCTTAGCTCCCTATACGAGCAGTACTTC. Protein: CASSLSSLYEQYF.

This chain uses TRBV9 with TRBJ1-1; D call uncertain. Germline CDR1 SGDLS, CDR2 YYNGEE. Trimming cost V 3 bases and J 1 base, with 13 bases left between them. The CDR3 loop spans 15 amino acids. The CDR3 is CASSGVDAGNTEAFF. The DNA of the CDR3 is TGTGCCAGCAGCGGCGTGGATGCGGGGAACACTGAAGCTTTCTTT.

A few counts support this clonotype. This chain uses TRBV7-2 with TRBJ2-3; D remains unclear. Germline assignment: CDR1 SGHTA and CDR2 FQGNSA. The ends were cut back, 3 bases at V and 6 bases at J, with 7 bases in the middle. This CDR3 region has 12 residues. CDR3: CASSLQGDTQYF. Here the CDR3 DNA reads TGTGCCAGCAGCTTGCAAGGGGATACGCAGTATTTT.

The chain is built from TRBV5-1 and TRBJ2-3; D gene ambiguous. The CDR3 runs to 14 residues. V dropped 3 bases and J dropped 0 bases, with 8 bases sitting between them. CDR1 SGHRS and CDR2 YFSETQ come from the germline V gene. DNA of the CDR3: TGCGCCAGCAGCTGGATCCCTAGCACAGATACGCAGTATTTT. It is translated as CASSWIPSTDTQYF.

This clonotype has at least ten counts. This chain uses TRBV5-1 with TRBJ2-5; maybe TRBD1 (8 bases). The CDR3 is 15 amino acids. Germline lookup yields CDR1 SGHRS and CDR2 YFSETQ. V lost 6 bases and J lost 3, with 18 bases in between. The CDR3 sequence: CASKYRGGKEETQYF. The CDR3 nucleotides read TGCGCCAGCAAGTACAGGGGGGGGAAAGAAGAGACCCAGTACTTC.

The chain has TRBV6-1 and TRBJ1-2; D is ambiguous. The CDR3 is 13 amino acids. Germline V lookup: CDR1 MNHNS, CDR2 SASEGT. Trimming removed 4 bases at V and 8 bases at J, with 14 bases between. The CDR3 reads CASSGGKVRGYTF. The CDR3 nucleotides are TGTGCCAGCAGTGGAGGAAAGGTTCGGGGCTACACCTTC.

The chain is built from TRBV28 and TRBJ2-1, with TRBD2 matching over 8 bases. The germline V gene has CDR1 MDHEN and CDR2 SYDVKM. The CDR3 is 16 residues long. Trimming cost V 6 bases and J 0 bases; bases outside gene matches: 7. This CDR3 is CASSPGSGVSYNEQFF. The CDR3 DNA sequence: TGTGCCAGCAGCCCGGGTAGCGGGGTCTCCTACAATGAGCAGTTCTTC.

This clonotype was detected only a few times. This sequence joins TRBV20-1 and TRBJ2-1; TRBD2 is a possible D gene (6 bases). The V end lost 6 bases, the J end lost 0 bases, and 12 bases lay between the germline ends. CDR3 size: 14 residues. The germline gives CDR1 DFQATT, CDR2 SNEGSKA (reference sequence). The CDR3 loop reads CSAVRLVSYNEQFF. The CDR3 DNA reads TGCAGTGCCGTCCGACTAGTCTCCTACAATGAGCAGTTCTTC.

The V gene is TRBV6-6, the J gene TRBJ2-7, with D possibly matching TRBD2 (6 bases). V was trimmed by 0 bases and J by 0 bases, leaving 9 bases between them. The V gene's germline CDR1 is MNHNY and CDR2 SVGAGI (reference sequence). The CDR3 runs to 15 residues. CDR3: CASSYSAGLSYEQYF. The CDR3, as DNA: TGTGCCAGCAGTTACTCGGCGGGGCTCTCCTACGAGCAGTACTTC.

The sample holds a few counts of this clonotype. The V and J genes are TRBV12-3 or TRBV12-4 and TRBJ2-1; D is unresolved. V dropped 6 bases and J dropped 6 bases, with 21 bases sitting between them. The CDR3 is 16 amino acids. Written as DNA, the CDR3 is TGTGCCAGCAGATTGTCCAACCACAGACCCGGCAATGAGCAGTTCTTC. Protein product: CASRLSNHRPGNEQFF.

CDR3 in amino acids: CASSLFRDTEAFF. In DNA, the CDR3 is TGTGCCAGCAGCTTATTCAGGGACACTGAAGCTTTCTTT. The chain employs TRBV7-2 and TRBJ1-1, with D possibly TRBD1 on 5 matching bases. This CDR3 spans 13 amino acids. V was clipped by 2 bases and J by 3 bases, with 7 bases between them. Looked up from germline, CDR1 is SGHTA and CDR2 is FQGNSA.

This clonotype turned up a few times. The V call is TRBV20-1, the J call TRBJ2-7, with 8 bases identical to TRBD2. Germline CDR1 DFQATT, CDR2 SNEGSKA (reference sequence). The trim removed 1 base at V and 3 bases at J, leaving 5 bases unmatched. This CDR3 region has 14 residues. The CDR3 nucleotides read TGCAGTGCTAGAGGTAGCGGGAAAAGCTACGAGCAGTACTTC. Encoded protein: CSARGSGKSYEQYF.

The V call is TRBV3-1, the J call TRBJ1-5, with a tentative D call TRBD1 (5 bases). The CDR3 totals 14 residues. V was pared by 4 bases and J by 5 bases, with 12 bases between. Germline assignment: CDR1 LGHDT and CDR2 YNNKEL (reference sequence). DNA for the CDR3: TGTGCCAGCAGCCCTCGGGACGGTTATCAGCCCCAGCATTTT. Translation gives CASSPRDGYQPQHF. Full variable domain (rest looked up from reference TRBV3-1 and TRBJ1-5): DTAVSQTPKYLVTQMGNDKSIKCEQNLGHDTMYWYKQDSKKFLKIMFSYNNKELIINETVPNRFSPKSPDKAHLNLHINSLELGDSAVYFCASSPRDGYQPQHFGDGTRLSIL.

This clonotype was observed a few times. The chain combines TRBV20-1 with TRBJ2-4; D perhaps matches TRBD2 (5 bases). The length of the CDR3 is 16 residues. CDR1 DFQATT and CDR2 SNEGSKA come from the germline V gene (reference sequence). Trimming stripped 3 bases from V and 1 base from J, with 16 bases between. This CDR3 reads CSASLRGRVAKNIQYF. For the CDR3, the DNA is TGCAGTGCTAGTCTACGTGGGAGAGTGGCCAAAAACATTCAGTACTTC.

This clonotype was counted a few times. The rearrangement uses TRBV6-5 and TRBJ1-5; D not resolved. The CDR3 length is 14 residues. Germline CDR1 is MNHEY and CDR2 is SVGAGI. V was pared by 7 bases and J by 4 bases, with 14 bases between. This chain's CDR3 is CASNPYPGNQPQHF. CDR3 DNA sequence: TGTGCCAGCAATCCCTACCCTGGGAATCAGCCCCAGCATTTT.

The chain couples TRBV20-1 to TRBJ2-1; D may match TRBD1 or TRBD2 (5 bases each). Germline loops: CDR1 DFQATT, CDR2 SNEGSKA (reference sequence). The CDR3 spans 16 residues. Trimming pared 5 bases from V and 8 bases from J, leaving 25 bases between. The CDR3 region is CSAQEPGRTMEDEQFF. CDR3 in DNA: TGCAGTGCTCAAGAACCGGGACGGACAATGGAGGATGAGCAGTTCTTC.